The next 21 T cell receptor beta chains were all read from a single sample in a study of cytomegalovirus exposure and HLA in healthy donors. The PCR employed 60 Vbeta primers together with 13 Jbeta primers. Profiled with immunoSEQ multiplex PCR; TCRdb holds only in-frame clones, not every one. The data show 110,000 to 150,000 clones, almost 85% seen once. The sample comprised PBMCs. Every receptor here comes from a woman aged 55-70 years in good health and CMV-seropositive.

V is TRBV6-5 and J is TRBJ2-7, with 7 bases identical to TRBD1. V lost 2 bases, J lost 5 bases, and 9 bases stayed unmatched. CDR3 length equals 15 residues. Germline loops: CDR1 MNHEY, CDR2 SVGAGI. The CDR3 loop reads CASSYLRQGQDEQYF. The CDR3 nucleotides read TGTGCCAGCAGTTACCTTAGACAAGGACAGGACGAGCAGTACTTC.

Here the CDR3 DNA reads TGTGCCAGTACCCCTAGCGGGAGGGCCCCTAATGAGCAGTTCTTC. This encodes CASTPSGRAPNEQFF. The V call is TRBV19, the J call TRBJ2-1; TRBD2 matches 12 bases. Losses at the gene ends were 7 bases for V and 7 bases for J; bases not matched to a gene: 8. CDR1 is LNHDA and CDR2 is SQIVND in the germline V gene (reference sequence). The CDR3 is made up of 15 amino acids.

The chain recombines TRBV30 with TRBJ2-5; perhaps TRBD2 as D (6 bases). Germline lookup yields CDR1 GTSNPN and CDR2 SVGIG (reference sequence). The CDR3 is 13 residues long. V gave up 2 bases and J gave up 5 bases, with 12 bases separating them. As DNA, the CDR3 is TGTGCCTGGAGTCCGGCTAGCGTGGAGACCCAGTACTTC. Translation gives CAWSPASVETQYF.

The rearrangement links TRBV19 to TRBJ2-7, with 10 bases fitting TRBD1. The CDR3 sequence is 21 residues long. Germline V gene sequence: CDR1 LNHDA, CDR2 SQIVND (reference sequence). The V segment lost 1 base and the J segment 0 bases; nucleotides outside the gene matches: 18. The DNA for the CDR3 is TGTGCCAGTAGTATAGGGCGCCGGACAGGGGGAGACGAAATCCCCTCCTACGAGCAGTACTTC. Amino acids: CASSIGRRTGGDEIPSYEQYF. The full variable domain, in which reference TRBV19 and TRBJ2-7 provide the parts outside the CDR3, is DGGITQSPKYLFRKEGQNVTLSCEQNLNHDAMYWYRQDPGQGLRLIYYSQIVNDFQKGDIAEGYSVSREKKESFPLTVTSAQKNPTAFYLCASSIGRRTGGDEIPSYEQYFGPGTRLTVT.

The CDR3 protein is CASSYEGQGRDTQYF. CDR3 in DNA: TGTGCCAGCAGTTACGAAGGGCAGGGGAGAGATACGCAGTATTTT. The chain links TRBV6-5 to TRBJ2-3, with a tentative D call TRBD1 (6 bases). V lost 2 bases, J lost 5 bases, and 14 bases lay in between. The CDR3 is made up of 15 amino acids. Germline V gene data show CDR1 as MNHEY and CDR2 as SVGAGI.

V usage is TRBV9 and J usage is TRBJ1-3; 7 positions match TRBD1. CDR3 length: 15 residues. The V gene's germline CDR1 is SGDLS and CDR2 YYNGEE. After removal of 4 bases from V and 5 bases from J, the junction contained 9 bases not matched to a gene. As DNA, the CDR3 is TGTGCCAGCAGCCCAGGGGACAGCTTTAGAAACACCATATATTTT. This gives the protein CASSPGDSFRNTIYF.

V is TRBV5-4 and J is TRBJ2-7, with unresolved D. Trimming cost V 4 bases and J 1 base, with 12 bases left between them. There are 14 residues in the CDR3. CDR1 SGHNT and CDR2 YYREEE come from the germline V gene (reference sequence). This CDR3 is CASSLGGESYEQYF. The CDR3 DNA sequence: TGTGCCAGCAGCCTTGGTGGAGAGTCCTACGAGCAGTACTTC.

The chain recombines TRBV7-8 with TRBJ1-5; D might be TRBD1 (5 bases). V lost 0 bases, J lost 0 bases, and 12 bases lay in between. Germline CDR1 reads SGHVS; CDR2 reads FQNEAQ. The CDR3 length is 17 residues. Here the CDR3 reads CASSLARTRNSNQPQHF. CDR3 bases: TGTGCCAGCAGCTTAGCACGGACACGTAATAGCAATCAGCCCCAGCATTTT.

This clone appeared a few times. V usage is TRBV28 and J usage is TRBJ2-7; 7 positions agree with TRBD1. The CDR3 loop spans 13 amino acids. Unmatched junction bases numbered 5, after V lost 7 bases and J lost 2 bases. Per the germline V gene, CDR1 is MDHEN and CDR2 is SYDVKM. For the CDR3, the DNA is TGTGCCAGCACCTTGGGACAGCCCTACGAGCAGTACTTC. Translation gives CASTLGQPYEQYF.

V is TRBV7-6 and J is TRBJ1-4; possible D gene TRBD1, 6 bases. This CDR3 spans 13 amino acids. The V gene's germline CDR1 is SGHVS and CDR2 FNYEAQ. Trimming took off 5 bases at V and 5 bases at J, with 9 bases between the two ends. CDR3 region: CASSTGQNEKLFF. The CDR3, as DNA: TGTGCCAGCAGCACCGGACAGAATGAAAAACTGTTTTTT.

The chain is built from TRBV21-1 and TRBJ2-7; no check of the table's D call, TRBD1, against the DNA was made. TRBV21-1 is labeled a pseudogene. This CDR3 is built from 15 residues. The CDR3: CASSKMNRVGCEQYF. The CDR3, as DNA: TGTGCCAGCAGCAAGATGAACAGGGTAGGGTGCGAGCAGTACTTC.

The gene calls are TRBV4-3 and TRBJ2-7, with 7 bases identical to TRBD2. V shed 5 bases and J 0 bases; nucleotides not matched to a gene: 4. This CDR3 contains 14 residues. Germline CDR1 LGHNA, CDR2 YSLEER. CDR3 loop: CASSYRDYSYEQYF. The CDR3, as DNA: TGCGCCAGCAGCTACCGGGACTACTCCTACGAGCAGTACTTC.

The chain recombines TRBV11-1 with TRBJ2-5; D gene ambiguous. The CDR3 sequence is 13 residues long. Germline values: CDR1 SGHAT, CDR2 FQDESV (reference sequence). The V and J ends lost 4 bases and 7 bases respectively, with 13 bases between them. The DNA for the CDR3 is TGTGCCAGCAGCTCCCCAACGCGGCCGACCCAGTACTTC. Translation gives CASSSPTRPTQYF.

The rearrangement links TRBV7-8 to TRBJ2-7; TRBD2 agrees at 9 bases. The CDR3 runs to 14 residues. CDR1 SGHVS and CDR2 FQNEAQ come from the germline V gene. V gave up 1 base and J gave up 5 bases; unmatched junction bases: 3. The CDR3 region is CASSLGSGSHEQYF. CDR3 bases: TGTGCCAGCAGCTTAGGTAGCGGGAGCCACGAGCAGTACTTC.

V gene TRBV4-3 combines with J gene TRBJ1-1; possible D gene TRBD1, 5 bases. V shed 0 bases and J shed 5 bases, with 7 bases lying between them. This CDR3 has 13 residues. Germline CDR1 and CDR2: LGHNA and YSLEER. CDR3 sequence reads: CASSQDSGTEAFF. Written as DNA, the CDR3 is TGCGCCAGCAGCCAAGACTCAGGGACTGAAGCTTTCTTT.

The chain links TRBV2 to TRBJ2-5; the match to TRBD1 covers 8 bases. Trimming took 5 bases from V and 5 from J; bases not matched to a gene: 7. Germline V gives CDR1 SNHLY, CDR2 FYNNEI. CDR3 length: 14 amino acids. The CDR3 region is CASSLPGGGETQYF. The CDR3 region has the DNA TGTGCCAGCAGTCTTCCAGGGGGCGGTGAGACCCAGTACTTC.

The chain employs TRBV11-3 and TRBJ1-2; D remains unclear. V shed 2 bases and J shed 5 bases, with 18 bases lying between them. Germline values: CDR1 SGHNT, CDR2 YENEEA. The CDR3 sequence is 16 residues long. CDR3 nucleotides: TGTGCCAGCAGCTTAAGTCGTTGGGGAGCACCTTATGGCTACACCTTC. This encodes CASSLSRWGAPYGYTF.

Details on this clone: The sample holds other DNA sequences that translate to the same CDR3. The gene calls are TRBV7-2 and TRBJ2-1; D uncertain. The ends were cut back, 1 base at V and 0 bases at J, with 4 bases in the middle. Per germline, CDR1 SGHTA and CDR2 FQGNSA. CDR3 length equals 14 residues. CDR3 in amino acids: CASSLGSSYNEQFF. The CDR3 DNA follows: TGTGCCAGCAGCTTAGGGAGCTCCTACAATGAGCAGTTCTTC.

The CDR3 is CAWSVRATDQPQHF. In nucleotides, the CDR3 is TGTGCCTGGAGTGTAAGGGCGACAGATCAGCCCCAGCATTTT. The J gene is TRBJ1-5, the V gene TRBV30; weak D call: TRBD1 (5 bases). Trimming left V 0 bases short and J 5 bases short, with 11 bases between. CDR3 length: 14 amino acids. Germline-derived CDR1 and CDR2 are GTSNPN and SVGIG (reference sequence). The full variable domain, completed using reference TRBV30 and TRBJ1-5, is SQTIHQWPATLVQPVGSPLSLECTVEGTSNPNLYWYRQAAGRGLQLLFYSVGIGQISSEVPQNLSASRPQDRQFILSSKKLLLSDSGFYLCAWSVRATDQPQHFGDGTRLSIL.

This clone was observed a few times. The V call is TRBV10-3, the J call TRBJ1-2; D is uncertain. This CDR3 comprises 12 residues. Germline assignment: CDR1 ENHRY and CDR2 SYGVKD. V was cut by 8 bases and J by 7 bases, with 14 bases left in between. The CDR3 loop is CAIPAALTGYTF. CDR3 coding DNA: TGTGCCATCCCGGCAGCGTTGACTGGCTACACCTTC.

This chain links TRBV7-9 with TRBJ2-3; 13 bases agree with TRBD2. This CDR3 has 17 residues. Trimming at V came to 5 bases and at J to 3 bases, leaving 8 bases not matched to a gene. Germline V gene data show CDR1 as SEHNR and CDR2 as FQNEAQ (reference sequence). In DNA, the CDR3 is TGTGCCAGCAGCCCAACGACTAGCGGGAGGTTAACAGATACGCAGTATTTT. It encodes CASSPTTSGRLTDTQYF. Full variable domain (remainder filled in from reference TRBV7-9 and TRBJ2-3): DTGVSQNPRHKITKRGQNVTFRCDPISEHNRLYWYRQTLGQGPEFLTYFQNEAQLEKSRLLSDRFSAERPKGSFSTLEIQRTEQGDSAMYLCASSPTTSGRLTDTQYFGPGTRLTVL.